The text below deals with one TCR beta chain. Compared with the rest of its sample, this clone is medium-sized (0.01 to 0.1%). Its antigen target is currently unknown. Per-base qualities were not stored, and no clone one base away is much larger. The data belong to a study of T cell responses to AZD1222 COVID-19 vaccine (dated by TCRdb to the early 2020s). Regarding the research as a whole: AZD1222 recipients whose second dose came at about 4 weeks and those whose second dose came at about 12 weeks were combined into one group, since spike-specific TCR depth and breadth did not differ between the two schedules. A total of 233 trial participants underwent TCR sequencing, of whom about 200 received two doses of AZD1222 and roughly 25 received two doses of the MenACWY control vaccine. Trial participants were enrolled into age subgroups of 18-55, 56-69 and 70-plus years, which contained 148, 28 and 57 TCR-sequenced participants, respectively.

CDR3 length: 17 amino acids, cysteine to phenylalanine. Solely the CDR3 DNA is kept, with 51 bases framed from the first base. The V end gives up 6 bases and the J end 2 bases, leaving 13 bases in the junction not matched to a gene. CDR1 and CDR2 are read off the germline V gene as MDHEN and SYDVKM. According to the study, the label for this sample's time point signals: baseline before first vaccination. Vaccinee samples were obtained from the UK trials COV001 and COV002, which included a single-blind randomized controlled phase 2/3 trial of AZD1222 (ChAdOx1 nCoV-19) in healthy adults. Trial participant PBMC samples were collected at day 0 and day 28 after the second dose for TCRbeta chain sequencing. On the study overall, not on this receptor specifically: The 56-69-year group was small, and its depth increase did not reach significance, likely because of low power. Epitopes outside the regions mutated in the B.1.351 and B.1.1.7 variants were reportedly recognized by nearly half of the unique spike-specific TCRs. CD4 TCRs associated with the vaccine covered the entire spike protein, and the dominant responses were in regions 160-218 and 743-854. Most participants were white British and females outnumbered males, and the authors suggested that clonal diversity may have been underestimated. A significant rise in spike-specific TCR breadth and depth was observed after two AZD1222 doses relative to day 0 and relative to MenACWY recipients. Because no samples from the day 14 peak response were available, repertoires could be characterized only after the peak T cell response. Only six AZD1222 recipients were SARS-CoV-2 seropositive at baseline, limiting conclusions about previously exposed vaccinees.

The CDR3 regions of human TCRbeta chains were analyzed by immunosequencing. Per the authors' processing: TCRs in the repertoires were compared against a reference library of SARS-CoV-2-specific TCRs that had been generated with the MIRA antigen-specificity platform. Breadth was defined as the fraction of unique TCRs that were SARS-CoV-2-associated. Depth was defined as the fraction of total T cells that were SARS-CoV-2-associated. Each spike-specific TCR was assigned to its reactive spike region and to a CD4 or CD8 class using the MIRA data. Log10-transformed breadth and depth values were compared by one-way ANOVA with Sidak's multiple comparisons tests. This is the immuneACCESS table as TCRdb keeps it, with only in-frame sequences that have V and J called. A part of the clones is gone; compared with another copy, unresolved V genes explain less than half, and the rest is unexplained. V and J calls and clone size are given by that table; D and trimming were obtained from the DNA. The sample table records about 86,000 clones; almost 80% of these occur just once. Of the sample, around 21% falls within the top ten clones.

The receptor was derived from an adult in good health. The sequence is built from TRBV28 and TRBJ2-3; 8 middle bases align to TRBD1. The sequences come from peripheral blood, collected on day 0 of AZD1222 vaccination. CDR3 protein: CASSKLGQVDLTDTQYF. The DNA sequence follows: TGTGCCAGCAGCAAGCTGGGACAGGTGGACCTCACAGATACGCAGTATTTT.